This T cell receptor beta chain emerged from a study of blood T cell repertoires in COVID-19. Sequencing used immunoSEQ multiplex PCR; TCRdb keeps in-frame clones, though not all of them. The sample lists 90,000 to 150,000 clones; about 80% were seen once. CDR1 is SGDLS and CDR2 is YYNGEE in the germline V gene. V was shortened by 7 bases and J by 3 bases, with 8 bases between the two germline ends. This CDR3 is 11 amino acids long. This TCR was recovered from an elderly woman with acute or convalescent COVID-19. The sequencing input was peripheral blood. The chain is built from TRBV9 and TRBJ2-7; D uncertain. The DNA for the CDR3 is TGTGCCAGCGGCAGTAACTACGAGCAGTACTTC. The encoded protein is CASGSNYEQYF.